Sequencing of this TCR beta chain was carried out in a study of blood T cell repertoires in COVID-19. Produced via immunoSEQ multiplex PCR; TCRdb's table is partial and in-frame only. The data show some 260,000 clones, over 75% seen once. The germline V and J ends were trimmed by 2 bases and 2 bases, with 9 bases remaining between them. The germline gives CDR1 MNHEY, CDR2 SVGAGI. The length of the CDR3 is 14 residues. The sequenced material came from PBMCs or T cells enriched from blood (not recorded which). The rearrangement joins TRBV6-5 to TRBJ1-2; D remains unclear. The sequence derives from a man aged 35 to 55 who had recovered from COVID-19. The CDR3 coding sequence is TGTGCCAGCAGTTACGGTCAGTTCAACTATGGCTACACCTTC. The encoded protein is CASSYGQFNYGYTF.